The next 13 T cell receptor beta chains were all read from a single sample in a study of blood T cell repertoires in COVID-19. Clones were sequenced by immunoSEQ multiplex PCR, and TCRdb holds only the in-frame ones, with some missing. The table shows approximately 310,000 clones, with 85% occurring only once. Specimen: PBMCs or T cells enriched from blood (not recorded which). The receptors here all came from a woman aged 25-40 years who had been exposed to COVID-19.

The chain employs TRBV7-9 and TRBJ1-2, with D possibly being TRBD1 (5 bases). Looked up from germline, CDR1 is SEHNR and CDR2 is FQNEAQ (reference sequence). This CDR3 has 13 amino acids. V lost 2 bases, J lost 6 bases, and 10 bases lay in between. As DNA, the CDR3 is TGTGCCAGCAGCTTAATCCAGGGCCATGGCTACACCTTC. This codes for CASSLIQGHGYTF.

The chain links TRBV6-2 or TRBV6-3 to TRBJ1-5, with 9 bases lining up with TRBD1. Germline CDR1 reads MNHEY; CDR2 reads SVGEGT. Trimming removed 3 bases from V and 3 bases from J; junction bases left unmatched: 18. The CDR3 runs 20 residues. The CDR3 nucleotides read TGTGCCAGCAGTTATACCAGGACAGGGGCCCGAGACTTTCACAATCAGCCCCAGCATTTT. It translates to CASSYTRTGARDFHNQPQHF.

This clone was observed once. CDR3 nucleotides: TGTGCCAGCAGTTTACCAACTTCCAGGGAAGGTCGTGGCTACACCTTC. Translated: CASSLPTSREGRGYTF. This rearrangement joins TRBV28 to TRBJ1-2; D perhaps matches TRBD1 (5 bases). Between the trimmed V and J ends, which lost 2 bases and 7 bases, there was a span of 20 bases. CDR3 length equals 16 residues. CDR1 is MDHEN and CDR2 is SYDVKM in the germline V gene.

CDR3 nucleotides: TGTGCCACCAGCAGAGGCTTGCTGGGACACACCTACGAGCAGTACTTC. Amino acid sequence: CATSRGLLGHTYEQYF. The chain joins TRBV15 to TRBJ2-7; TRBD1 is a possible D gene (6 bases). Trimming stripped 1 base from V and 2 bases from J, with 15 bases between. Germline CDR1 LNHNV, CDR2 YYDKDF (reference sequence). CDR3 length equals 16 residues.

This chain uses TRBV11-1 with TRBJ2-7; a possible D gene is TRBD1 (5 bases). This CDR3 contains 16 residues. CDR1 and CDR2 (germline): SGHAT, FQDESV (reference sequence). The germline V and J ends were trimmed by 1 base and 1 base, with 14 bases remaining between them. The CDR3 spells CASSLGLMAGSYEQYF. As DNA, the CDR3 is TGTGCCAGCAGCTTAGGCCTGATGGCAGGGTCCTACGAGCAGTACTTC.

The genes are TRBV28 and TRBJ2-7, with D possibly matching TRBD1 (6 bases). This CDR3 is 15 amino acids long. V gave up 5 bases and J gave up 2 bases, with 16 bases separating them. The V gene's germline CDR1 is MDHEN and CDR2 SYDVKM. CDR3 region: CASSPADRIPYEQYF. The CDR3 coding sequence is TGTGCCAGCAGTCCAGCGGACAGAATTCCCTACGAGCAGTACTTC.

The CDR3 region has the DNA TGTGCCAGCAGCACGACAGGGTACGAGCAGTACTTC. It specifies CASSTTGYEQYF. J is TRBJ2-7 and V is TRBV28; 7 bases agree with TRBD1. Germline CDR1 and CDR2: MDHEN and SYDVKM. The trim removed 6 bases at V and 4 bases at J, leaving 3 bases unmatched. The CDR3 extends over 12 amino acids.

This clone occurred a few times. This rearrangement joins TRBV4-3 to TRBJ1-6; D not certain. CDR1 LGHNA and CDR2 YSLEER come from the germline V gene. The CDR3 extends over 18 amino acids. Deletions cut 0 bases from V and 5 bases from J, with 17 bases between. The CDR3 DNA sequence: TGCGCCAGCAGCCAAGATCCACCGGCAGGAGGGAATAATTCACCCCTCCACTTT. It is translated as CASSQDPPAGGNNSPLHF.

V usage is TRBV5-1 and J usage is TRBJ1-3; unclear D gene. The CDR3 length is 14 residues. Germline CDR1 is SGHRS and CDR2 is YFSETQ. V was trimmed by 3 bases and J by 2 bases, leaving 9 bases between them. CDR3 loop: CASSSGSAGNTIYF. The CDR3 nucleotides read TGCGCCAGCAGCTCCGGGTCCGCTGGAAACACCATATATTTT.

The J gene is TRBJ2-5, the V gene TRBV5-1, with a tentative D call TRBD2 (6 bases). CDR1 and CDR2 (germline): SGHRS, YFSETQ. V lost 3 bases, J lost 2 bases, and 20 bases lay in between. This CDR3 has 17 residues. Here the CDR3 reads CASSWGLSSGDQETQYF. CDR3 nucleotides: TGCGCCAGCAGCTGGGGACTCTCCAGCGGAGATCAAGAGACCCAGTACTTC.

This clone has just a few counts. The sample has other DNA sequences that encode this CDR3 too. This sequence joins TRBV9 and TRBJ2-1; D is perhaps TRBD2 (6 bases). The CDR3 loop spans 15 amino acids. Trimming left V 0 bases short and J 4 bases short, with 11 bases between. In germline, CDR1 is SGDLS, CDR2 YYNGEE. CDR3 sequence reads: CASSVAGVDYNEQFF. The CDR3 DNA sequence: TGTGCCAGCAGCGTAGCGGGAGTGGATTACAATGAGCAGTTCTTC.

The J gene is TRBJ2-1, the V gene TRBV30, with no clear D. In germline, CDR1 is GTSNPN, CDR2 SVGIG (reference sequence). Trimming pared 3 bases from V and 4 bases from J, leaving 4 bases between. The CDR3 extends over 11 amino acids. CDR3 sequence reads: CAWRLYNEQFF. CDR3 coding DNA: TGTGCCTGGAGGCTATACAATGAGCAGTTCTTC.

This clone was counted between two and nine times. The DNA of the CDR3 is TGTGCCAGTGGACTGTTTCTAGCGGGAGATCACGGTGAGCAGTTCTTC. Encoded protein: CASGLFLAGDHGEQFF. The V call is TRBV28, the J call TRBJ2-1, with TRBD2 identical over 10 bases. The trim removed 9 bases at V and 9 bases at J, leaving 17 bases unmatched. CDR3 length: 16 amino acids. Germline loops: CDR1 MDHEN, CDR2 SYDVKM.